Reported below is one T cell receptor beta chain. No cognate antigen has been identified for it. No base quality information exists; no much larger clone differs at one position. The sample holds other DNA sequences that translate to the same CDR3. The immunoSEQ Assay was the method used to sequence TCRbeta CDR3 regions. After extraction, genomic DNA underwent amplification by bias-controlled multiplex PCR, followed by high-throughput sequencing. In the authors' own workflow: Collapsing and filtering of sequences were performed to quantify the absolute abundance of each unique TCRbeta CDR3 region. Usable DNA was measured by amplifying reference genes present in all nucleated cells, and TCRbeta template counts were normalized to that usable DNA to estimate T cell fraction. Repertoire TCRs were annotated as SARS-CoV-2-specific when V gene, CDR3 amino acid sequence and J gene were exactly matched to a known reactive TCR set. MIRA supplied the reference SARS-CoV-2 TCR set, which was filtered for enrichment in COVID-19-positive ImmuneCODE repertoires so that public or cross-reactive TCRs were removed. Using the MIRA antigens, annotated TCRs were further analysed by specific ORF or by position within an ORF. Breadth was defined as annotated unique rearrangements over total unique productive rearrangements; depth was the summed frequency of those rearrangements. Two-sided Wilcoxon rank-sum tests were used to compare TCR breadth between groups. TCRdb mirrors the immuneACCESS table, restricted to in-frame sequences. Some clones are absent from its copies; in checked studies, under half trace to an unresolved V gene, and the reason for the others is unknown. V, J and clone size are taken as reported in that table, and D and trimming were inferred from the DNA itself. This sample lists about half a million clones; 80% to 90% were detected once. The top ten clonotypes cover about 1.5% of the sample.

The sample originates from a study of Ad26.COV2.S vaccination and SARS-CoV-2 variants (dated by TCRdb to the early 2020s). Concerning the study at large: Donors in the vaccine arm were drawn from COV1001, a multicentre, randomized, double-blind, placebo-controlled phase I-IIa trial testing Ad26.COV2.S in healthy adults. Ad26.COV2.S was administered intramuscularly at 5 x 10^10 or 1 x 10^11 viral particles, either as a single shot or as two shots given 56 days apart. TCRbeta repertoire sequencing was used to assess the specificity and breadth of SARS-CoV-2-reactive T cell receptors after Ad26.COV2.S vaccination. The TCR-sequenced set comprised around 30 samples: some 20 Ad26.COV2.S vaccine recipients, 5 placebo recipients and 8 SARS-CoV-2 convalescent individuals. Trial participants were randomized into five groups of five, in which low-dose or high-dose Ad26.COV2.S was given once or twice, or placebo was given on both occasions. Blinding of investigators to trial group allocation was maintained during experiments and outcome assessment.

For CDR1 and CDR2, the germline V gene (reference sequence) lists DFQATT and SNEGSKA. Counted from cysteine to phenylalanine, this CDR3 has 11 amino acids. This entry keeps only the CDR3 DNA: 33 bases, framed from base 1. V lost 3 bases and J lost 8 bases; the stretch between them is 10 bases long. Findings and caveats that apply to the study as a whole: The study lacked the statistical power to compare responses across vaccine doses or regimens. After vaccination, spike-specific CD8+ and CD4+ T cell responses were reported to show substantial breadth. The authors noted that the TCR breadth and depth analyses may have underestimated total T cell responses. Comparable non-spike TCR breadth was observed between vaccine and placebo recipients, consistent with only spike being contained in the vaccine. Higher spike-specific TCR breadth was observed in Ad26.COV2.S recipients than in placebo recipients (P = 0.0014).

The sample's treatment or condition label, decoded: 19 received Ad26.COV2.S at low or high dose, single or two shots; 5 received placebo; per-sample allocation not given. For vaccine and placebo recipients, repertoires were sequenced using samples collected on day 63 after the first injection. Between 29 July and 7 August 2020, Cohort 1b enrolled fewer than 30 adults aged 18-55 years at one site in Boston, USA. Ad26.COV2.S was a replication-incompetent adenovirus type 26 vector expressing a prefusion-stabilized SARS-CoV-2 spike protein from the original Wuhan strain. This receptor was taken from a person aged 18-65 years who received the Ad26.COV2.S COVID-19 vaccine or a placebo. The V and J segments used are TRBV20-1 and TRBJ1-1; the D segment could be TRBD1, given 6 matching bases. The source was peripheral blood, collected in a trial of Ad26.COV2.S vaccine versus placebo. The bases read TGCAGTGCTAGTAGGGGGACAGAAGCTTTCTTT. This encodes CSASRGTEAFF.